Listed here are 2 T cell receptor beta chains from one sample, sequenced in a study of shared clonotypes between healthy human individuals. Libraries were prepared by immunoSEQ multiplex PCR; TCRdb keeps only in-frame clonotypes and omits some of them. Here the sample spans about 2 million clones, 85% to 95% being singletons. CD45RO-negative CD8 cells positively selected for CCR7 made up the naive population, which excluded terminally differentiated effector memory CD45RA+ cells. Sequencing was carried out using naive CD8+ T cells sorted from blood. Every receptor here comes from a man aged 18 to 30 in good health.

This clone was counted once. The germline gene is not matched at one end of the junction; a read error may be the cause. The V call is TRBV27, the J call TRBJ2-2; D uncertain. Germline V gene data show CDR1 as MNHEY and CDR2 as SMNVEV (reference sequence). This CDR3 is built from 13 residues. CDR3 in DNA: TGTGCCAGCAGTTTATTAAACAGCGGGGAGCTGTTTTTT. Encoded protein: CASSLLNSGELFF.

V gene TRBV11-3 combines with J gene TRBJ2-7; D is undetermined. The CDR3 is 13 amino acids. Germline-derived CDR1 and CDR2 are SGHNT and YENEEA. V lost 1 base, J lost 4 bases, and 8 bases lay in between. This CDR3 is CASSLGRDYEQYF. The DNA for the CDR3 is TGTGCCAGCAGCTTAGGTAGGGATTACGAGCAGTACTTC. Filled out from reference TRBV11-3 and TRBJ2-7, the complete variable domain reads EAGVVQSPRYKIIEKKQPVAFWCNPISGHNTLYWYLQNLGQGPELLIRYENEEAVDDSQLPKDRFSAERLKGVDSTLKIQPAELGDSAVYLCASSLGRDYEQYFGPGTRLTVT.